This record concerns one T cell receptor beta chain sequence. Its specific antigen is unknown. Qualities for individual bases were not recorded, and no much larger clone is one base off. Inclusive of the bounding cysteine and phenylalanine, the CDR3 is 13 residues long. Only CDR3 DNA is held: 39 bases, read in frame from base 1. In the germline V gene, CDR1 corresponds to MDHEN and CDR2 to SYDVKM. The V end gives up 8 bases and the J end 2 bases, leaving 3 bases in the junction not matched to a gene. The sample originates from a study of OX40 agonist ivuxolimab in advanced cancers. Regarding the complete study: Ivuxolimab was an agonistic, fully human IgG2 monoclonal antibody directed against OX40 (CD134), a costimulatory receptor. Patients were allowed to have had prior anti-PD-1, anti-PD-L1 or anti-CTLA-4 therapy, and approximately 40% of the dose-escalation patients had been treated with checkpoint inhibitors. Peripheral TCRbeta sequencing aimed to test whether ivuxolimab altered TCR sequence diversity and caused clonal T-cell expansion. Among the approximately 50 dose-escalation patients, 19 had hepatocellular carcinoma, 15 or so melanoma, 9 renal cell carcinoma and 9 head and neck cancer. The paper covers the monotherapy dose-escalation part of the phase I ivuxolimab trial, which included N ≈ 52 patients. Partial responses were achieved by three dose-escalation patients, of whom one had hepatocellular carcinoma and two had cutaneous melanoma. In the dose-escalation cohort, 82.7% of patients were male, and the mean age was around 60 years, with a range of about 23 to 90. Intravenous ivuxolimab was administered to patients every 2 weeks at six dose levels: 0.01, 0.1, 0.3, 1.5, 3 and 10 mg/kg. Overall study outcomes, separate from this receptor: Low levels of normalized T-cell clonal expansion were also shown by some nonresponding patients. After ivuxolimab, more expanded clones were found on average in CD8+ T cells than in CD4+ T cells. Clonal expansion of both CD4+ and CD8+ blood T cells was observed from baseline to week 6 at doses 0.1 to 3.0 mg/kg. In the 0.1-3.0 mg/kg groups, partial responders were among the patients with the lowest normalized peripheral clonal expansion, particularly in CD8+ T cells. Which antigens the clonally expanded peripheral T cells were specific for was not determined.

Genomic DNA was isolated from the sorted cells so that the TCRbeta CDR3 region could be sequenced. The immunoSEQ Assay was used for sequencing of TCRbeta CDR3 regions. In TCRdb, the immuneACCESS table is reduced to in-frame sequences with V and J assigned. These tables do not hold every clone; where another copy was compared, an unresolved V gene accounts for under half, and the others remain unexplained. The sample table contains about 24,000 clones; only one count was recorded for roughly 90% of them. 49% of the sample comes from the top ten. Patients with autoimmune disease history or receiving systemic immunosuppression were excluded from the trial. In every dose cohort, peripheral blood was drawn for TCR sequencing at baseline, cycle 4 day 1, and cycle 7 day 1. Samples came from an open-label, multicenter, first-in-human phase I dose-escalation trial of ivuxolimab. Adults with locally advanced or metastatic head and neck squamous cell, hepatocellular, melanoma or renal cell carcinoma were enrolled in the trial. CD4+ and CD8+ T cells were sorted separately from peripheral blood before TCR sequencing.

The chain links TRBV28 with TRBJ2-3; 8 of the junction bases match TRBD2. Sample: CD4+ or CD8+ T cells sorted from blood, taken in a trial of the OX40 agonist ivuxolimab. This receptor was identified in an adult with an advanced solid tumor such as melanoma, head and neck, liver or kidney cancer. In nucleotides, the sequence is TGTGCCAGCCAAGCGGGGGTCACAGATACGCAGTATTTT. Its coded protein is CASQAGVTDTQYF.